Below are 27 T cell receptor beta chains sequenced from a single sample in a study of blood T cells in healthy people across ages. With a J-beta primer mix and a sample-barcoded 5' primer, a second PCR ran 7 to 11 cycles. Each CDR3 protein gets one entry after TCRdb re-called the 5' RACE reads with MiXCR. The sample shows just under 900,000 distinct CDR3 sequences, around 26% of them seen only once. Sequencing was carried out using blood. These receptors were obtained from an elderly woman in good health.

This clonotype was seen only a few times. The chain carries TRBV2 and TRBJ2-4, with TRBD1 as a possible D gene (6 bases). The germline V gene has CDR1 SNHLY and CDR2 FYNNEI. V gave up 9 bases and J gave up 4 bases, with 37 bases separating them. The CDR3 spans 21 residues. CDR3 sequence reads: CARPPPSLSPHPADRKNIQYF. CDR3 nucleotide sequence: TGTGCCAGACCACCACCTTCCCTGTCTCCACACCCCGCGGACAGAAAAAACATTCAGTACTTC.

Comments on this clonotype: This sequence may be a read error, since a much larger clone differs from it by one base. The chain carries TRBV28 and TRBJ2-5; D tentatively reads TRBD1 or TRBD2 (6 bases each). CDR1 and CDR2 (germline): MDHEN, SYDVKM. The CDR3 runs to 17 residues. Here the CDR3 reads CVSSSPSLEGGEETQYF. In nucleotides, the CDR3 is TGTGTCAGCAGCTCTCCAAGTTTGGAGGGGGGAGAAGAGACCCAGTACTTC.

The chain is built from TRBV30 and TRBJ2-5; D not certain. Germline CDR1 is GTSNPN and CDR2 is SVGIG (reference sequence). The CDR3 loop spans 13 amino acids. V lost 2 bases to trimming and J lost 1 base, with 8 bases between them. The CDR3, as DNA: TGTGCCTGGAGTTGGGCGGTCCAAGAGACCCAGTACTTC. As protein: CAWSWAVQETQYF.

This clonotype was counted a few times. A much larger clone is a single base away; this may be a read error. The chain recombines TRBV7-2 with TRBJ2-5; 9 bases match TRBD1. V dropped 4 bases and J dropped 11; count of bases not matched to a gene: 11. The CDR3 length is 14 residues. Germline-derived CDR1 and CDR2 are SGHTA and FQGNSA. DNA for the CDR3: TGTGCCAGCAGCTGGCCGGGACAGGGCTCGGTGCAGTACTTC. Its protein product is CASSWPGQGSVQYF.

The table lists this clonotype with many counts. V usage is TRBV5-1 and J usage is TRBJ2-5; D may be TRBD1 or TRBD2 (5 bases each). CDR1 is SGHRS, CDR2 YFSETQ, per germline. Trimming took 0 bases from V and 6 from J, leaving 12 bases between them. The CDR3 extends over 14 amino acids. CDR3 DNA sequence: TGCGCCAGCAGCTTGGATCCGGGGCCGAAGACCCAGTACTTC. Protein product: CASSLDPGPKTQYF.

Regarding this clonotype: A single base separates this from a much larger clone, so it may be a read error. V and J are TRBV6-2 or TRBV6-3 and TRBJ1-6, with 8 bases aligning to TRBD1. CDR3 length: 15 residues. Germline-derived CDR1 and CDR2 are MNHEY and SVGEGT. The junction had 8 bases not matched to a gene; V was cut back by 6 bases and J by 7 bases. The CDR3 DNA reads as TGTGCCAGCAGCCGACCGACAGGGGTGAATTCACCCCTCCACTTT. Amino acid sequence: CASSRPTGVNSPLHF.

This clonotype has at least ten counts. The chain has TRBV7-6 and TRBJ2-5; either TRBD1 or TRBD2 may fit D (6 bases each). The CDR3 is made up of 16 amino acids. V lost 5 bases, J lost 4 bases, and 20 bases lay in between. Germline loops: CDR1 SGHVS, CDR2 FNYEAQ. CDR3 coding DNA: TGTGCCAGCAGCCCGGGGGCACCTCAATTGGGAGAGACCCAGTACTTC. Amino acid sequence: CASSPGAPQLGETQYF.

In its sample, this clonotype was seen a few times. At one of its ends the junction is not consistent with the germline gene, which may arise from a read error. The V call is TRBV11-3, the J call TRBJ2-1; no definite D call. Looked up from germline, CDR1 is SGHNT and CDR2 is YENEEA. The CDR3 sequence is 13 residues long. The CDR3: CAGSRGKANEQFF. Here the CDR3 DNA reads TGTGCCGGCAGCCGAGGAAAGGCCAATGAGCAGTTCTTC.

Comment on this clonotype: Since a much larger clone is just one base distant, this may be a read error. The chain couples TRBV20-1 to TRBJ1-2; D remains ambiguous. From germline, CDR1 is DFQATT and CDR2 SNEGSKA (reference sequence). The CDR3 totals 12 residues. Trimming took off 5 bases at V and 4 bases at J, with 11 bases between the two ends. CDR3 region: CSARPGRYGYTF. Here the CDR3 DNA reads TGCAGTGCTCGTCCGGGCCGCTATGGCTACACCTTC.

Ten or more counts support this clonotype. A single base separates this from a much larger clone, so it may be a read error. The rearrangement links TRBV3-1 to TRBJ2-5, with D possibly being TRBD1 (6 bases). The V gene's germline CDR1 is LGHDT and CDR2 YNNKEL (reference sequence). V was clipped by 0 bases and J by 1 base, with 6 bases between them. The CDR3 consists of 14 residues. The DNA for the CDR3 is TGTGCCAGCAGCCAAGAGGGGGCCCAAGAGACCCAGTACTTC. It is translated as CASSQEGAQETQYF.

Worth noting for this clonotype: A much more abundant neighbour one base away suggests this may be a read error. This rearrangement joins TRBV6-2 or TRBV6-3 to TRBJ2-3; D remains unclear. The germline V gene has CDR1 MNHEY and CDR2 SVGEGT. Trimming removed 9 bases at V and 4 bases at J, with 17 bases between. CDR3 length: 14 amino acids. The CDR3 DNA is TGTGCCAGTATCGAGGCCTCAAGGGCAGATACGCAGTATTTT. As protein: CASIEASRADTQYF.

This clonotype was picked up many times. Here the CDR3 reads CATSVRKLYNEQFF. CDR3 sequence (DNA): TGTGCCACCAGTGTGAGGAAACTCTACAATGAGCAGTTCTTC. This sequence joins TRBV24-1 and TRBJ2-1; D is ambiguous. The germline gives CDR1 KGHDR, CDR2 SFDVKD. The ends were cut back, 5 bases at V and 3 bases at J, with 10 bases in the middle. The CDR3 extends over 14 amino acids.

The chain recombines TRBV12-3 or TRBV12-4 with TRBJ1-1; 8 bases match TRBD1. J lost 5 bases, V lost 7 bases, and 9 bases had no gene match. This CDR3 comprises 14 residues. The CDR3 DNA reads TGTGCCAGCACCCATGGACAGGGAAGTACTGAAGCTTTCTTT. Protein sequence: CASTHGQGSTEAFF.

The chain uses TRBV20-1 and TRBJ1-3, with D possibly being TRBD1 (5 bases). Germline loops: CDR1 DFQATT, CDR2 SNEGSKA (reference sequence). The germline V and J ends were trimmed by 0 bases and 0 bases, with 12 bases remaining between them. The CDR3 sequence is 16 residues long. The CDR3, as DNA: TGCAGTGCTAGAGACAGGGATCCCTTCTCTGGAAACACCATATATTTT. This codes for CSARDRDPFSGNTIYF.

About this clonotype itself: This sequence may be a read error, since a much larger clone differs from it by one base. The V call is TRBV6-6, the J call TRBJ2-7, with D perhaps matching TRBD1 (5 bases). The CDR3 spans 15 residues. Germline V gene lookup returns CDR1 MNHNY and CDR2 SVGAGI (reference sequence). Deletions cut 5 bases from V and 2 bases from J, with 16 bases between. The CDR3 is CASSSTGCDPYEQYF. CDR3 bases: TGTGCCAGCAGTAGTACAGGCTGTGATCCCTACGAGCAGTACTTC.

This rearrangement joins TRBV14 to TRBJ2-2; possible D gene TRBD2, 5 bases. V was shortened by 6 bases and J by 4 bases, with 15 bases between the two germline ends. The CDR3 has 15 amino acids. The germline V gene has CDR1 SGHDN and CDR2 FVKESK. The CDR3 protein is CASRNGVSATGELFF. The DNA for the CDR3 is TGTGCCAGCAGAAACGGGGTGAGCGCCACCGGGGAGCTGTTTTTT.

This clonotype was seen many times. The V gene is TRBV5-6, the J gene TRBJ1-2; 7 bases are a match to TRBD1. Germline loops: CDR1 SGHDT, CDR2 YYEEEE. The CDR3 sequence is 15 residues long. The trim removed 4 bases at V and 2 bases at J, leaving 8 bases unmatched. CDR3 DNA sequence: TGTGCCAGCAGCCCACGCCCCAGGGGGAACTATGGCTACACCTTC. Translation gives CASSPRPRGNYGYTF.

The table lists this clonotype with a few counts. The chain carries TRBV30 and TRBJ1-2, with TRBD1 matching 8 bases. Germline CDR1 is GTSNPN and CDR2 is SVGIG (reference sequence). The CDR3 length is 12 residues. The CDR3: CVIDRGFGGYTF. Written as DNA, the CDR3 is TGTGTTATCGACAGGGGATTTGGCGGCTACACCTTC.

This chain connects TRBV20-1 to TRBJ2-5, with 7 positions matching TRBD1. The germline gives CDR1 DFQATT, CDR2 SNEGSKA (reference sequence). CDR3 size: 16 residues. The V and J ends lost 0 bases and 3 bases, in that order; junction bases with no gene match: 10. In nucleotides, the CDR3 is TGCAGTGCTAGAGATCGTCGAGGGGGCGTCAAAGAGACCCAGTACTTC. It is translated as CSARDRRGGVKETQYF.

Comments on this clonotype: A read error may explain this, as a much larger clone is one base away. This chain links TRBV7-9 with TRBJ2-3; perhaps TRBD1 as D (6 bases). Per the germline V gene, CDR1 is SEHNR and CDR2 is FQNEAQ (reference sequence). This CDR3 comprises 16 residues. CDR3 sequence: CAGRPTDRLITDTQYF. The CDR3 DNA is TGTGCCGGCAGACCTACGGACAGACTAATCACAGATACGCAGTATTTT.

The chain has TRBV3-1 and TRBJ2-6; D is undetermined. This CDR3 is 14 amino acids long. V lost 5 bases and J 1 base, leaving 6 bases between the germline ends. CDR1 is LGHDT, CDR2 YNNKEL, per germline (reference sequence). CDR3 nucleotide sequence: TGTGCCAGCAGCACAGTTTCTGGGGCCAACGTCCTGACTTTC. Translation: CASSTVSGANVLTF.

The rearrangement joins TRBV7-2 to TRBJ2-5, with 7 bases fitting TRBD2. Germline V gene data show CDR1 as SGHTA and CDR2 as FQGNSA. Trimming cost V 6 bases and J 2 bases; bases outside gene matches: 6. This CDR3 contains 14 residues. CDR3 bases: TGTGCCAGCAGGAGCGGGGCACAACAAGAGACCCAGTACTTC. Its translation: CASRSGAQQETQYF.

This clonotype was detected many times. This chain connects TRBV10-2 to TRBJ2-6; possibly TRBD2 for D (5 bases). This CDR3 is built from 16 residues. Germline V CDR1 and CDR2: WSHSY, SAAADI. The V and J ends lost 0 bases and 0 bases respectively, with 6 bases between them. The CDR3 sequence is CASSESEGSGANVLTF. CDR3 DNA: TGCGCCAGCAGTGAGTCAGAGGGCTCTGGGGCCAACGTCCTGACTTTC.

This clonotype was picked up many times. The genes are TRBV20-1 and TRBJ1-2; D possibly corresponds to TRBD1 (5 bases). CDR3 size: 13 residues. Trimming left V 7 bases short and J 3 bases short, with 15 bases between. The germline V gene encodes CDR1 DFQATT and CDR2 SNEGSKA (reference sequence). Written as DNA, the CDR3 is TGCAGTGTTAGTGGGGGTAGAGACTATGGCTACACCTTC. Amino acids: CSVSGGRDYGYTF.

This clonotype was counted ten times or more. The chain carries TRBV2 and TRBJ2-5; D uncertain. The CDR3 extends over 11 amino acids. CDR1 and CDR2 (germline): SNHLY, FYNNEI. V was trimmed by 6 bases and J by 5 bases, leaving 7 bases between them. The chain's CDR3 is CASRGYETQYF. The CDR3, as DNA: TGTGCCAGCAGGGGCTATGAGACCCAGTACTTC.

This clonotype was detected ten times or more. The J gene is TRBJ1-4, the V gene TRBV5-1; no firm D call. The V end was cut by 0 bases, the J end by 4 bases, with 13 bases between. In germline, CDR1 is SGHRS, CDR2 YFSETQ. The CDR3 has 16 residues. The DNA of the CDR3 is TGCGCCAGCAGCTTGGCCCCCGGCAACCTTAATGAAAAACTGTTTTTT. Translated, it gives CASSLAPGNLNEKLFF.

As DNA, the CDR3 is TGCAGCGTCGGAGGCGGACAGGGACTCACTGAAGCTTTCTTT. Its translation is CSVGGGQGLTEAFF. The V and J genes are TRBV29-1 and TRBJ1-1; 8 bases match TRBD1. This CDR3 region has 14 residues. The ends lost 6 bases at V and 4 bases at J; junction bases unmatched: 10. Germline V gene data show CDR1 as SQVTM and CDR2 as ANQGSEA.